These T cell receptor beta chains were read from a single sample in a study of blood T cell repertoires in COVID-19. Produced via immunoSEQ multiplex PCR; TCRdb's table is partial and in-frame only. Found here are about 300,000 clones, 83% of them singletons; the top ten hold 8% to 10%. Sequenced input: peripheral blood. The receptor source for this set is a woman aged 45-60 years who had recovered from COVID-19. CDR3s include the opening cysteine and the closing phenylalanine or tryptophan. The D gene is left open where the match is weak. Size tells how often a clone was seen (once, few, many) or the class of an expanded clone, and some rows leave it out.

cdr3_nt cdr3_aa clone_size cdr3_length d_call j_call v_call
TGTGCCAGCAGCTCGGGTCCGAGGCTCGACGAGCAGTACTTC CASSSGPRLDEQYF - 14 - TRBJ2-7 TRBV7-2
TGCGCCAGCAGCTTGGGGGGGGGAACCACTAGCACAGATACGCAGTATTTT CASSLGGGTTSTDTQYF - 17 TRBD2 TRBJ2-3 TRBV5-1
TGTGCCAGCAGTAATGACTACTTCCTCTACAATGAGCAGTTCTTC CASSNDYFLYNEQFF - 15 - TRBJ2-1 TRBV6-5
TGTGCCAGCAGCGCTCCGACAGGGAACCCTCTCAATGAGCAGTTCTTC CASSAPTGNPLNEQFF - 16 TRBD1 TRBJ2-1 TRBV9
TGTGCCAGTAGTATAACAGGAAGGGGGAACACTGAAGCTTTCTTT CASSITGRGNTEAFF once 15 - TRBJ1-1 TRBV19
TGTGCCAGCAGTTTAATGCCCGCGGTGTGGGACAGGGGGCGAGCTAATGAAAAACTGTTTTTT CASSLMPAVWDRGRANEKLFF - 21 TRBD1 TRBJ1-4 TRBV27
TGTGCCAGCAGTTACTCCAGGGGTGGCAATCAGCCCCAGCATTTT CASSYSRGGNQPQHF few 15 - TRBJ1-5 TRBV6-2/TRBV6-3
TGTGCCACCGGGGGACTAGCGGGAGAGACCCAGTACTTC CATGGLAGETQYF - 13 TRBD2 TRBJ2-5 TRBV24-1
TGTGCCAGCAGCCCGGAGACCGGCCCATGGCAGCCCCAGCATTTT CASSPETGPWQPQHF once 15 - TRBJ1-5 TRBV7-2
TGTGCCAGCAGCTTAGCGGAGCCGCCCTACGAGCAGTACTTC CASSLAEPPYEQYF - 14 - TRBJ2-7 TRBV7-2
TGTGCCAGCTCACCAGGACAGGGGGCCTACGAGCAGTACTTC CASSPGQGAYEQYF - 14 TRBD1 TRBJ2-7 TRBV18
TGTGCCAGCAGCTCAATCCGAGCTAACACTGAAGCTTTCTTT CASSSIRANTEAFF - 14 - TRBJ1-1 TRBV7-2
TGTGCCAGCAGTTTTGTCGGACAGGGGGCGTCTGGGGCCAACGTCCTGACTTTC CASSFVGQGASGANVLTF - 18 TRBD1 TRBJ2-6 TRBV27
TGTGCCAGCAGCGTAAGTGGGGGCTATTCCTACGAGCAGTACTTC CASSVSGGYSYEQYF - 15 - TRBJ2-7 TRBV9
TGCGCCAGCAGCTTGGGCGGCAGCCCCACTGAAGCTTTCTTT CASSLGGSPTEAFF - 14 - TRBJ1-1 TRBV5-1
TGCAGTGCTAGTCAGGCTAGCGGGAGCACAGATACGCAGTATTTT CSASQASGSTDTQYF - 15 TRBD2 TRBJ2-3 TRBV20-1
TGTGCCAGCAGCTTGGGGGGTAGTAGGGCCAACGTCCTGACTTTC CASSLGGSRANVLTF - 15 - TRBJ2-6 TRBV11-2
TGTGCCAGCAGGTGGGACAGGGTAACAGGCGGGGAGCTGTTTTTT CASRWDRVTGGELFF - 15 TRBD1 TRBJ2-2 TRBV11-1
TGTGCCAGCAAGATAACAGACAACTATGGCTACACCTTC CASKITDNYGYTF - 13 - TRBJ1-2 TRBV6-5
TGTGCCAGCAGCCCCAGGGAGGGGGACACTGAAGCTTTCTTT CASSPREGDTEAFF - 14 - TRBJ1-1 TRBV6-5
TGTGCCAGCAGTTTAGTCTACGGGATTGGGGAGACCCAGTACTTC CASSLVYGIGETQYF - 15 - TRBJ2-5 TRBV27
TGCGCCAGCAGCTTGGTAGCAGGGGTAGGAGATACGCAGTATTTT CASSLVAGVGDTQYF - 15 - TRBJ2-3 TRBV5-1